This T cell receptor (beta chain) derives from a study of OX40 agonist ivuxolimab in advanced cancers. In germline, CDR1 is MDHEN, CDR2 SYDVKM. The ends were cut back, 5 bases at V and 6 bases at J, with 18 bases in the middle. The CDR3 loop spans 15 amino acids. Profiling relied on immunoSEQ multiplex PCR, and the TCRdb table lists in-frame clones only, not all of them. This table holds just over 60,000 clones, about 85% found once. The rearrangement joins TRBV28 to TRBJ2-3, with D possibly being TRBD2 (6 bases). This TCR was sampled from an adult with an advanced solid tumor such as melanoma, head and neck, liver or kidney cancer. The sequenced sample was CD4+ or CD8+ T cells sorted from blood, obtained in a trial of the OX40 agonist ivuxolimab. CDR3 amino acids: CASSPGVAARDTQYF. The CDR3 DNA is TGTGCCAGCAGTCCCGGGGTAGCGGCGAGGGATACGCAGTATTTT.